The next 27 T cell receptor beta chains were all read from a single sample in a study of CD8 T cells in ankylosing spondylitis. TCRdb reprocessed the 5' RACE reads via MiXCR and lists one record per CDR3 protein. The sample records under 400,000 distinct CDR3 sequences, approximately 10% being singletons. Source material: blood, either unsorted or a sorted T cell fraction (not recorded which). The origin of the receptors is a female donor with ankylosing spondylitis or in good health (not recorded which).

This clonotype was counted many times. CDR3 sequence (DNA): TGCAGTGCTAGAGATGGGGGGGGGCATGATGAAGCTTTCTTT. This encodes CSARDGGGHDEAFF. The chain recombines TRBV20-1 with TRBJ1-1; the D gene is possibly TRBD1 (6 bases). CDR1 DFQATT and CDR2 SNEGSKA come from the germline V gene (reference sequence). The CDR3 runs to 14 residues. V shed 0 bases and J shed 7 bases, with 15 bases lying between them.

This clonotype was detected ten times or more. The gene calls are TRBV12-3 or TRBV12-4 and TRBJ2-3, with D unclear. Trimming took off 9 bases at V and 4 bases at J, with 11 bases between the two ends. The CDR3 sequence is 12 residues long. CDR3 loop: CASSSAPDTQYF. The CDR3 bases are TGTGCCAGTTCCAGCGCCCCAGATACGCAGTATTTT.

This clonotype was recorded a few times. The chain combines TRBV6-5 with TRBJ1-2; D is unresolved. CDR1 is MNHEY, CDR2 SVGAGI, per germline. The CDR3 extends over 13 amino acids. V was cut by 4 bases and J by 2 bases, with 8 bases left in between. The DNA for the CDR3 is TGTGCCAGCAGTTCCATGGGAAACTATGGCTACACCTTC. Residues: CASSSMGNYGYTF.

This clonotype showed up many times. The genes are TRBV5-1 and TRBJ2-2; 8 bases fit TRBD1. J was trimmed by 4 bases and V by 4 bases; bases with no gene match: 9. The CDR3 is 16 residues long. Germline values: CDR1 SGHRS, CDR2 YFSETQ. The CDR3 is CASSIGQGRITGELFF. The CDR3 nucleotides read TGCGCCAGCAGCATTGGACAGGGACGGATCACCGGGGAGCTGTTTTTT.

The V gene is TRBV23-1, the J gene TRBJ2-7; 7 bases map to TRBD1. Being an ORF, TRBV23-1 has a function that is uncertain. The ends lost 1 base at V and 2 bases at J; junction bases unmatched: 8. The CDR3 is 16 amino acids. The chain's CDR3 is CASSQCRQGRAYEQYF. DNA for the CDR3: TGCGCCAGCAGTCAATGTAGACAGGGACGGGCCTACGAGCAGTACTTC.

This clonotype appeared many times. This chain joins TRBV12-3 or TRBV12-4 and TRBJ2-4, with a tentative D call TRBD2 (6 bases). The CDR3 covers 14 residues. Trimming took 8 bases from V and 6 from J, leaving 17 bases between them. The CDR3 here is CASLNRGVTNIQYF. As DNA, the CDR3 is TGTGCCAGCCTAAATCGCGGGGTAACAAACATTCAGTACTTC.

In this sample, this clonotype turned up many times. This sequence joins TRBV6-1 and TRBJ2-7; 7 bases are shared with TRBD1. The length of the CDR3 is 14 residues. V lost 6 bases, J lost 5 bases, and 10 bases stayed unmatched. The germline CDR1 and CDR2 sequences are MNHNS and SASEGT. The CDR3 coding sequence is TGTGCCAGCAGCCCACAGGGGTCCCGACACGAGCAGTACTTC. Its protein product is CASSPQGSRHEQYF.

This clonotype came up many times. At one end, the junction sequence differs from germline, possibly due to a read error. The chain is built from TRBV5-1 and TRBJ2-3; 12 bases are shared with TRBD2. The CDR3 is 15 residues long. The germline CDR1 and CDR2 sequences are SGHRS and YFSETQ. The CDR3 protein is CASSLTSGRTDTQYF. CDR3 nucleotide sequence: TGTGCCAGCAGTTTGACTAGCGGGAGAACAGATACGCAGTATTTT.

This clonotype was observed many times. The chain links TRBV5-1 to TRBJ1-4, with D unclear. CDR1 and CDR2 (germline): SGHRS, YFSETQ. V was pared by 6 bases and J by 8 bases, with 14 bases between. This CDR3 is 13 amino acids long. The CDR3 loop reads CASNMGPDEKLFF. The CDR3 coding sequence is TGCGCCAGCAATATGGGCCCTGACGAAAAACTGTTTTTT.

This clonotype appeared many times. Compared with germline, one end of the junction differs, possibly owing to a read error. The chain recombines TRBV12-3 or TRBV12-4 with TRBJ2-1, with 15 nucleotides matching TRBD2. The length of the CDR3 is 13 residues. The CDR3 region has the DNA TGTGCCAGCAGTATGGGACTAGCGGGAGGCGAAATCTTC. This sequence encodes CASSMGLAGGEIF.

This clonotype was counted many times. The CDR3 DNA reads TGCAGTGCTAGAGATCCAGGGGGCGTAGAGACCCAGTACTTC. It specifies CSARDPGGVETQYF. The V gene is TRBV20-1, the J gene TRBJ2-5, with TRBD1 identical over 8 bases. The CDR3 runs 14 residues. CDR1 and CDR2 (germline): DFQATT, SNEGSKA (reference sequence). The ends lost 0 bases at V and 4 bases at J; junction bases unmatched: 4.

This clonotype was counted many times. The DNA of the CDR3 is TGTGCCAGCAGCTTAGAATCTTCACCCCTCCACTTT. It is translated as CASSLESSPLHF. This rearrangement joins TRBV7-9 to TRBJ1-6, with D hard to call. Germline V gene data show CDR1 as SEHNR and CDR2 as FQNEAQ (reference sequence). V lost 1 base and J lost 9, with 4 bases in between. The CDR3 spans 12 residues.

Many counts were recorded for this clonotype. This chain joins TRBV5-1 and TRBJ1-1, with unresolved D. Trimming removed 0 bases from V and 1 base from J, with 4 bases in between. The CDR3 spans 13 residues. The V gene's germline CDR1 is SGHRS and CDR2 YFSETQ. The CDR3 coding sequence is TGCGCCAGCAGCTTGGGGGAGAACACTGAAGCTTTCTTT. It encodes CASSLGENTEAFF.

Worth noting for this clonotype: A single base separates this from a much larger clone, so it may be a read error. The chain employs TRBV20-1 and TRBJ1-2, with 7 positions matching TRBD1. The trim removed 6 bases at V and 6 bases at J, leaving 19 bases unmatched. The CDR3 covers 16 residues. Germline V gene sequence: CDR1 DFQATT, CDR2 SNEGSKA (reference sequence). CDR3 sequence (DNA): TGCAGTGCCACGCGGGACAGAATAAGGTCCATGGATGGCTACACCTTC. Its translation is CSATRDRIRSMDGYTF.

This clonotype was recorded many times. J is TRBJ2-2 and V is TRBV24-1, with D unclear. Germline assignment: CDR1 KGHDR and CDR2 SFDVKD. Trimming removed 0 bases from V and 8 bases from J, with 9 bases in between. The CDR3 totals 14 residues. DNA for the CDR3: TGTGCCACCAGTGATTTGCAAACAGTTGGGGAGCTGTTTTTT. Amino acid sequence: CATSDLQTVGELFF.

This clonotype has a count of ten or more. The chain recombines TRBV20-1 with TRBJ2-3, with 9 bases aligning to TRBD2. Germline V gene lookup returns CDR1 DFQATT and CDR2 SNEGSKA (reference sequence). The CDR3 length is 14 residues. V was pared by 0 bases and J by 8 bases, with 6 bases of the junction left unmatched. The CDR3 is CSARDIAGVRTQYF. CDR3 in DNA: TGCAGTGCTAGAGATATAGCGGGAGTGCGTACGCAGTATTTT.

About this clonotype itself: With a much larger clone just one base away, this may be a read error. This rearrangement joins TRBV7-3 to TRBJ1-4, with unresolved D. Germline CDR1 SGHTA, CDR2 FQGTGA. This CDR3 is 16 amino acids long. Trimming removed 1 base at V and 3 bases at J, with 12 bases between. CDR3: CASSLITCTPNEKLFF. The CDR3 coding sequence is TGTGCCAGCAGCTTAATTACGTGCACACCTAATGAAAAACTGTTTTTT.

This clonotype was seen many times. The chain links TRBV5-5 to TRBJ1-5, with D possibly matching TRBD1 (5 bases). The V end lost 4 bases, the J end lost 1 base, and 15 bases lay between the germline ends. The CDR3 loop spans 16 amino acids. CDR1 is SGHKS, CDR2 YYEKEE, per germline (reference sequence). In DNA form, the CDR3 reads TGTGCCAGCAGCCCCACCCCCCGGGACAGCAATCAGCCCCAGCATTTT. It translates to CASSPTPRDSNQPQHF.

The chain has TRBV20-1 and TRBJ2-1, with 9 bases fitting TRBD2. Trimming cost V 3 bases and J 6 bases; bases outside gene matches: 9. Germline CDR1 is DFQATT and CDR2 is SNEGSKA (reference sequence). CDR3 size: 15 residues. The CDR3 DNA is TGCAGTGCTAGGTGGCGGGGGGGCGAACGCAATGAGCAGTTCTTC. Its translation is CSARWRGGERNEQFF.

Ten or more counts support this clonotype. V gene TRBV29-1 combines with J gene TRBJ2-1; 8 bases match TRBD1. This CDR3 comprises 15 residues. The V gene's germline CDR1 is SQVTM and CDR2 ANQGSEA. V gave up 0 bases and J gave up 7 bases; unmatched junction bases: 8. The CDR3 DNA reads as TGCAGCGTTGAAGAACCACGACAGGGGCGAAATGAGCAGTTCTTC. Protein: CSVEEPRQGRNEQFF.

This clonotype was observed at least ten times. V gene TRBV20-1 combines with J gene TRBJ1-1, with D unresolved. This CDR3 spans 14 amino acids. Per germline, CDR1 DFQATT and CDR2 SNEGSKA (reference sequence). Deletions cut 1 base from V and 4 bases from J, with 13 bases between. The CDR3 sequence: CSARGQLLSTEAFF. CDR3 bases: TGCAGTGCTAGAGGCCAGCTCTTGAGCACTGAAGCTTTCTTT.

This clonotype was seen at least ten times. The rearrangement links TRBV29-1 to TRBJ1-1; D not certain. Trimming stripped 8 bases from V and 1 base from J, with 14 bases between. Germline CDR1 reads SQVTM; CDR2 reads ANQGSEA. The CDR3 runs 13 residues. This chain's CDR3 is CSLFLDGNTEAFF. The CDR3 DNA reads TGCAGCTTATTCCTAGACGGGAACACTGAAGCTTTCTTT.

This clonotype was detected ten times or more. The chain couples TRBV20-1 to TRBJ1-1; TRBD1 matches 7 bases. The CDR3 is 16 residues long. Germline CDR1 is DFQATT and CDR2 is SNEGSKA (reference sequence). Trimming took 4 bases from V and 0 from J; bases not matched to a gene: 11. The CDR3 is CSATIQGRRVNTEAFF. The CDR3 DNA follows: TGCAGTGCTACAATACAGGGGCGGAGGGTGAACACTGAAGCTTTCTTT.

V and J are TRBV7-8 and TRBJ1-5; D remains ambiguous. V was cut by 6 bases and J by 5 bases, with 11 bases left in between. The CDR3 is 13 amino acids. The germline V gene has CDR1 SGHVS and CDR2 FQNEAQ. The CDR3 reads CASSFNGDQPQHF. The DNA for the CDR3 is TGTGCCAGCAGTTTTAACGGTGATCAGCCCCAGCATTTT.

This rearrangement joins TRBV7-7 to TRBJ2-3; D perhaps matches TRBD2 (6 bases). CDR1 is SSHAT, CDR2 FNYEAQ, per germline (reference sequence). V dropped 5 bases and J dropped 0 bases, with 15 bases sitting between them. The CDR3 has 16 amino acids. Written as DNA, the CDR3 is TGTGCCAGCAGCCCCACCCTAGCGCGAAGCACAGATACGCAGTATTTT. Residues: CASSPTLARSTDTQYF.

This clonotype occurred many times. The V gene is TRBV6-1, the J gene TRBJ2-1; TRBD2 agrees at 16 bases. This CDR3 spans 18 amino acids. V shed 6 bases, J shed 0 bases, and the junction held 5 bases outside the gene matches. Germline CDR1 is MNHNS and CDR2 is SASEGT. CDR3 residues: CASRGLAGGGSSYNEQFF. The CDR3 DNA follows: TGTGCCAGCAGGGGACTAGCGGGAGGGGGGAGCTCCTACAATGAGCAGTTCTTC.

In this sample, this clonotype turned up a few times. The rearrangement links TRBV20-1 to TRBJ2-2; D is tentatively TRBD1 or TRBD2 (5 bases each). Trimming took 5 bases from V and 2 from J, leaving 12 bases between them. Germline values: CDR1 DFQATT, CDR2 SNEGSKA (reference sequence). The CDR3 has 14 residues. The CDR3 loop reads CSASRDLNTGELFF. The CDR3 bases are TGCAGTGCTTCCCGGGACCTAAACACCGGGGAGCTGTTTTTT.